Here is one T cell receptor beta chain with its context. As yet, its antigen is unknown. This sample was included in a study of T-cell reconstitution after alpha-beta-depleted transplantation in children. Study conclusions and caveats: TCRbeta diversity was high at day 60 in some patients (a result of surviving recipient T cells and thymic progenitors). At around two months after transplant, the alpha-beta T cells were reportedly derived from several hundred expanded clones that came from non-depleted graft cells.

The TCRbeta library was prepared with unique molecular identifiers. TCRdb recomputed calls from the PCR reads with MiXCR, one row per CDR3 protein. Here the sample spans fewer than 550,000 distinct CDR3 sequences, 10% to 12% being singletons. The CDR3 loop spans 13 amino acids. The germline V gene has CDR1 MRHNA and CDR2 SNTAGT. Trimming took 8 bases from V and 9 from J; bases not matched to a gene: 9. The chain couples TRBV6-4 to TRBJ2-1; 8 bases are a match to TRBD2. Here the sequenced sample was PBMCs, mostly from graft donor cells, taken 180 days after TCRalphabeta/CD19-depleted stem cell transplant. The source of this sequence is a female patient aged 2 to 10 who had a stem cell transplant for aplastic anemia, so the T cells may come from the graft donor. DNA of the CDR3: TGTGCCAGCCCCCTAGGTAGCGGGACTGAGCAGTTCTTC. Its protein product is CASPLGSGTEQFF.